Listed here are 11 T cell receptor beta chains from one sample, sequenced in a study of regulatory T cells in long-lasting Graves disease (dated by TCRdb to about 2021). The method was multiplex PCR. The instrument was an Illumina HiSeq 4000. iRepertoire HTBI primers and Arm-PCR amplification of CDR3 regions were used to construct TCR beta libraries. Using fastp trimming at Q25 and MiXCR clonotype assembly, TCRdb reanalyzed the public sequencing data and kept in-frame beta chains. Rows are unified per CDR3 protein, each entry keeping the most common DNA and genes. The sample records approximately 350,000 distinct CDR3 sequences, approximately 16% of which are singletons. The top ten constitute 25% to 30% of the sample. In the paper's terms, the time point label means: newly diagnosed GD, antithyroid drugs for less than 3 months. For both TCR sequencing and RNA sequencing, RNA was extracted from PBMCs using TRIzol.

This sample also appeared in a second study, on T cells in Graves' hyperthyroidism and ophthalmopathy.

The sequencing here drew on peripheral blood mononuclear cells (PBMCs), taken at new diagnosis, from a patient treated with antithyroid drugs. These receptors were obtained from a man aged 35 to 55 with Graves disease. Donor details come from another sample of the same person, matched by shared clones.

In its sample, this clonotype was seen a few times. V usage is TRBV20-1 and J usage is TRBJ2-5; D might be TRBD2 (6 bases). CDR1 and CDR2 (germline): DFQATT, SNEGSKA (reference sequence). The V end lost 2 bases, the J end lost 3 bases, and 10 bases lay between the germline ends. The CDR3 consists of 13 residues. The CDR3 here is CSARIGGKETQYF. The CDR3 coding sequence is TGCAGTGCTAGAATCGGGGGAAAAGAGACCCAGTACTTC.

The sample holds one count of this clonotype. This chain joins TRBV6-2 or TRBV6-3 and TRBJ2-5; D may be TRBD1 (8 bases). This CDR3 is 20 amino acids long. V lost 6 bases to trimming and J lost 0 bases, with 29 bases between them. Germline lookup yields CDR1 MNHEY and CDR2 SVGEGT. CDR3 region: CASRPLGTGGSGGYQETQYF. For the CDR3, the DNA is TGTGCCAGCAGGCCACTCGGGACAGGAGGGTCCGGGGGGTACCAAGAGACCCAGTACTTC.

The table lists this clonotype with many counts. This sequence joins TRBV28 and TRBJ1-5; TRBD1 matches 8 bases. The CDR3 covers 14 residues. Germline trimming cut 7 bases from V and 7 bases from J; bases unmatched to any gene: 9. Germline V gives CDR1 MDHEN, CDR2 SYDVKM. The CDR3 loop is CASINRGVGQPQHF. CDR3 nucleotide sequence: TGTGCCAGCATCAACAGGGGGGTCGGCCAGCCCCAGCATTTT.

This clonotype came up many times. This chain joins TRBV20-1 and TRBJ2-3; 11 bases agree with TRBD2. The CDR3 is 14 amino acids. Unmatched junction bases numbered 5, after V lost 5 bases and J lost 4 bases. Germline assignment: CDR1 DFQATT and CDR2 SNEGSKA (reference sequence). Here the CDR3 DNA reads TGCAGTGCTTATCCGGGACTAGCGGCAGATACGCAGTATTTT. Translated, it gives CSAYPGLAADTQYF.

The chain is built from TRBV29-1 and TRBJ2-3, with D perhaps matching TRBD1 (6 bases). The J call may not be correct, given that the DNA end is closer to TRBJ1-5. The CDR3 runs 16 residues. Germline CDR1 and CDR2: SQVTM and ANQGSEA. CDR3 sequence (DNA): TGCAGCGTTGTCGGCGCAGCGGGGGGGCCCACAGATACGCAGCATTTT. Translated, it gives CSVVGAAGGPTDTQHF.

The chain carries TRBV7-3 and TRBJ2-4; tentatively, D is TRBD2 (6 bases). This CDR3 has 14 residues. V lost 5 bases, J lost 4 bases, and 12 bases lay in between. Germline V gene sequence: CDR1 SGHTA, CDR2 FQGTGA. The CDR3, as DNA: TGTGCCAGCAGCCCGGGAGCTGGGAAAAACATTCAGTACTTC. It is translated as CASSPGAGKNIQYF.

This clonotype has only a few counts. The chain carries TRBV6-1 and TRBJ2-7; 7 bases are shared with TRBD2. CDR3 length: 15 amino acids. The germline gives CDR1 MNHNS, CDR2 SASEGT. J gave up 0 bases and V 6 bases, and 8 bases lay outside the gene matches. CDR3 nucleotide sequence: TGTGCCAGCAGCTCGTTTAGCGGGCCCTCCTACGAGCAGTACTTC. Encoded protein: CASSSFSGPSYEQYF.

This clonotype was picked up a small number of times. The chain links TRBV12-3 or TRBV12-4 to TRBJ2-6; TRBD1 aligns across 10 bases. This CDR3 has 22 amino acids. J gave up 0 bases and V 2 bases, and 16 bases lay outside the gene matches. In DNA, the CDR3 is TGTGCCAGCAGTTTAAGATCGTCGTTCGGGACAGGGGTTCCCTCTGGGGCCAACGTCCTGACTTTC. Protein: CASSLRSSFGTGVPSGANVLTF.

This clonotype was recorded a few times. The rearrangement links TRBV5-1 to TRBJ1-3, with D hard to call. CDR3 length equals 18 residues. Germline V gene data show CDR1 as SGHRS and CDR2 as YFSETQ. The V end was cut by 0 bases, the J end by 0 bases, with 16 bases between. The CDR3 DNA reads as TGCGCCAGCAGCTTGGCGGGGAGTCGGGCTTTCTCTGGAAACACCATATATTTT. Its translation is CASSLAGSRAFSGNTIYF.

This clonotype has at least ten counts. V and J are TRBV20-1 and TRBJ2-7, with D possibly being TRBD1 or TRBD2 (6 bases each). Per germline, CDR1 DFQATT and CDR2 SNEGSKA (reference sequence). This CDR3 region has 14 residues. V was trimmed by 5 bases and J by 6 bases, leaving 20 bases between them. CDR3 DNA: TGCAGTGCTCAGACAGGCGAAGGACTACGCGAGCAGTACTTC. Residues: CSAQTGEGLREQYF.

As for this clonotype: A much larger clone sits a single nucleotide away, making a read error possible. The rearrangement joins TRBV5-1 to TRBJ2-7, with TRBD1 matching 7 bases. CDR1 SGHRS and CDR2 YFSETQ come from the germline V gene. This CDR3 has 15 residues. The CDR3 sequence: CASSPEQGWIYERYF. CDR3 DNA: TGCGCCAGCAGCCCGGAACAGGGGTGGATTTACGAGCGGTACTTC.